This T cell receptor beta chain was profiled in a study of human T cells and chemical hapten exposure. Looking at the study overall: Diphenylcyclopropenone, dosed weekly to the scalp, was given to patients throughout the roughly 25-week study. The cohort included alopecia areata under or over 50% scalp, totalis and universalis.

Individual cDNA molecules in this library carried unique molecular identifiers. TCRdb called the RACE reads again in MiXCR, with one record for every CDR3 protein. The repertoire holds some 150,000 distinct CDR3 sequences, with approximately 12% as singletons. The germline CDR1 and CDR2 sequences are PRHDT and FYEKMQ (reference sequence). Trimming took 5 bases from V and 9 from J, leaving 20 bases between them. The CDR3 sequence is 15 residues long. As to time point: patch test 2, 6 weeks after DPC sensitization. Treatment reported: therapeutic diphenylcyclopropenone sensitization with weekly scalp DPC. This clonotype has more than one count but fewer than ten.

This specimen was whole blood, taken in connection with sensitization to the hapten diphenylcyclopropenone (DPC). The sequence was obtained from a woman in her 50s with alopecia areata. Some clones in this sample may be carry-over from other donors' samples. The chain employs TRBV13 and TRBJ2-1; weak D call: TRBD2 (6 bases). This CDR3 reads CASSPTFGGKTEQFF. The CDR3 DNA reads TGTGCCAGCAGCCCGACTTTTGGAGGGAAGACTGAGCAGTTCTTC.